This T cell receptor beta chain is from a study of cytomegalovirus exposure and HLA in healthy donors. General study results and limits: Of the V segments, some could not be distinguished, including TRBV6-2 and TRBV6-3, and were excluded.

Per the germline V gene, CDR1 is MDHEN and CDR2 is SYDVKM. The CDR3 runs to 17 residues. Trimming removed 4 bases from V and 5 bases from J, with 20 bases in between. PCR primers comprised 60 Vbeta and 13 Jbeta primers. TCRdb keeps only in-frame clones here, not all; method: immunoSEQ multiplex PCR. The data hold under 200,000 clones, with approximately 86% observed a single time. On this clone: Its cognate antigen is unknown.

The clonotype comes from a woman in her twenties or thirties in good health and CMV-seronegative. The chain uses TRBV28 and TRBJ1-4; no definite D call. The sequenced sample was PBMCs. CDR3 residues: CASSSSRNPQLNEKLFF. CDR3 in DNA: TGTGCCAGCAGTTCCTCACGGAATCCGCAACTAAATGAAAAACTGTTTTTT.